The T cell receptor (beta chain) described here comes from a study of shared clonotypes between healthy human individuals. Study details: The cohort comprised a couple of women and a few men. Their ages spanned 18 to 49 years. Researchers assigned three CD4 naive, three CD4 memory, two CD8 naive and one CD8 memory plate to each donor. Study-wide findings and caveats: Non-shared clonotypes were found to have lower generation probabilities than the clonotypes that were shared by all four of the sorted-subset donors.

This clone was detected a few times. As yet, its antigen is unknown. This CDR3 is 14 amino acids long. The V gene's germline CDR1 is PRHDT and CDR2 FYEKMQ (reference sequence). Trimming stripped 5 bases from V and 3 bases from J, with 14 bases between. Methods used by the authors: ImmunoSEQ yielded junction-only sequences lacking quality scores, so filtering differed. Libraries were prepared by immunoSEQ multiplex PCR; TCRdb keeps only in-frame clonotypes and omits some of them. D and trimming come from the DNA, and the V and J calls and clone size come from that table. The sample comprises about 690,000 clones, roughly 87% of which are singletons, and 34% rests with the top ten.

This clonotype was sampled from a man aged 18 to 29 in good health. Some clones in this sample may be carry-over from other donors' samples. V and J are TRBV13 and TRBJ2-7; D remains unclear. Source material: memory CD8+ T cells from PBMCs. As to subset: CD45RO+ cells pooled with CCR7-negative TemRA cells. The CDR3 region has the DNA TGTGCCAGCAGCCTCCAAAGGGCCCTCTACGAGCAGTACTTC. Protein product: CASSLQRALYEQYF.